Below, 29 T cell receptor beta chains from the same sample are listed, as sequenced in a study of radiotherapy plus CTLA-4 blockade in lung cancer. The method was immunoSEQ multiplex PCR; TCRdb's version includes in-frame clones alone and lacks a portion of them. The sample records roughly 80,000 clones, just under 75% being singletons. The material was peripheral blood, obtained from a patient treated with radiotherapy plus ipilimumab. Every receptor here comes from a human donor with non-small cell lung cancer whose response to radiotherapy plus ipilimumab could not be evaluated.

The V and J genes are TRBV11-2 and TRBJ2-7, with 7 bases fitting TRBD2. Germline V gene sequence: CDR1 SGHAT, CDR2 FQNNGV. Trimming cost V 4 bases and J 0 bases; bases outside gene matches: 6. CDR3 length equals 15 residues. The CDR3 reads CASSSLAISSYEQYF. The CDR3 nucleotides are TGTGCCAGCAGCTCACTAGCGATAAGCTCCTACGAGCAGTACTTC. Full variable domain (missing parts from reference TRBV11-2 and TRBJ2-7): EAGVAQSPRYKIIEKRQSVAFWCNPISGHATLYWYQQILGQGPKLLIQFQNNGVVDDSQLPKDRFSAERLKGVDSTLKIQPAKLEDSAVYLCASSSLAISSYEQYFGPGTRLTVT.

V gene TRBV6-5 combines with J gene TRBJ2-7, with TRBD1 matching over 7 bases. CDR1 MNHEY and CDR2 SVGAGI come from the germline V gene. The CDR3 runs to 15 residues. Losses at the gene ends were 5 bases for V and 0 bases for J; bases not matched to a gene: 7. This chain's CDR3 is CASSPGQYLSYEQYF. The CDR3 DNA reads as TGTGCCAGCAGTCCGGGACAGTACCTCTCCTACGAGCAGTACTTC.

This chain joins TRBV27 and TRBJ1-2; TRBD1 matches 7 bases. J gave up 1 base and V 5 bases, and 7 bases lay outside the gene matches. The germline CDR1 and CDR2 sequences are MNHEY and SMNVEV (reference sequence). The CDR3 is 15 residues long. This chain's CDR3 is CASSAIGQDNYGYTF. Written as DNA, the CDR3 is TGTGCCAGCAGTGCGATTGGACAGGATAACTATGGCTACACCTTC.

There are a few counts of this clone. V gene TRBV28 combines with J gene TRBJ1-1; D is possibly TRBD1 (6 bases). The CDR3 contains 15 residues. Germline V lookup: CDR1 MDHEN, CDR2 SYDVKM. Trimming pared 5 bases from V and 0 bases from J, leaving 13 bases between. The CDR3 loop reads CASSRDTSMNTEAFF. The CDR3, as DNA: TGTGCCAGCAGTAGGGACACCTCCATGAACACTGAAGCTTTCTTT.

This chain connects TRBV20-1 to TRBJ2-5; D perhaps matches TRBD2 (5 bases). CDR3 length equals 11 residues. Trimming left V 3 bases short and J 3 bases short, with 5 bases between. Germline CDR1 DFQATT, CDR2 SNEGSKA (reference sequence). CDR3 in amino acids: CSASGKETQYF. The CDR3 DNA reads TGCAGTGCTAGCGGGAAAGAGACCCAGTACTTC.

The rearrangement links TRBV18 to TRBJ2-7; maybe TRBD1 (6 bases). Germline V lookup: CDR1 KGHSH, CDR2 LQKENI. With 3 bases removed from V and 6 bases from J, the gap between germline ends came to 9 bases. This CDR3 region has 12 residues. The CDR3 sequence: CASSPVGAEQYF. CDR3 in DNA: TGTGCCAGCTCACCCGTGGGGGCCGAGCAGTACTTC.

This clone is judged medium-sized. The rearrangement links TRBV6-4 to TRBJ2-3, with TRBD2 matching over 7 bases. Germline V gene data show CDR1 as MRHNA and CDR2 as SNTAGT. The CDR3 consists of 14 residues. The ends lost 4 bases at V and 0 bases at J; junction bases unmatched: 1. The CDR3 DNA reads TGTGCCAGCAGTGGGGGGGGAAGCACAGATACGCAGTATTTT. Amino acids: CASSGGGSTDTQYF.

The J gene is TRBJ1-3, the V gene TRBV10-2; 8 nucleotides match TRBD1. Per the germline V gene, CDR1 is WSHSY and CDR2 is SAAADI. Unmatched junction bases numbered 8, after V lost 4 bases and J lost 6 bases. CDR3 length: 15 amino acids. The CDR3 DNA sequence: TGCGCCAGCAGTGGGTCCGGGACAGGACAAAACACCATATATTTT. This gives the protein CASSGSGTGQNTIYF.

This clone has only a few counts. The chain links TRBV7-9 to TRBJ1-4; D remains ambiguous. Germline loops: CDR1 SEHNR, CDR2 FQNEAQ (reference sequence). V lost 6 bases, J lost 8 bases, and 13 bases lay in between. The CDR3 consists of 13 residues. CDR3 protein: CASSKTTGEKLFF. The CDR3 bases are TGTGCCAGCAGTAAGACAACGGGAGAAAAACTGTTTTTT.

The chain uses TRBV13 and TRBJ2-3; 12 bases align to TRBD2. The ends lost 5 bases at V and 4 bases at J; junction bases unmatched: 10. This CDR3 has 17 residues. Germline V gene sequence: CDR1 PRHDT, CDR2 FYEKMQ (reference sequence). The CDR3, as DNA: TGTGCCAGCAGCCCCCACCCACTAGCGGGGGGCGCAGATACGCAGTATTTT. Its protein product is CASSPHPLAGGADTQYF.

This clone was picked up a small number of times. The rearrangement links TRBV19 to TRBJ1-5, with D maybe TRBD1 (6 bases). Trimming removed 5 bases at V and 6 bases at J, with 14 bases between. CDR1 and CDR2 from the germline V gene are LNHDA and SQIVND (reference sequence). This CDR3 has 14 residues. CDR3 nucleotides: TGTGCCAGTAGTGAGTCAGGGGAAGGTCAGCCCCAGCATTTT. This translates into CASSESGEGQPQHF.

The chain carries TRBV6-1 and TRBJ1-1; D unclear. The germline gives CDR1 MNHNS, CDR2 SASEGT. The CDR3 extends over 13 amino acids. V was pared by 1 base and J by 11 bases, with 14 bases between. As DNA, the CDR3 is TGTGCCAGCAGTGAAGGGGCCCCCAGACGGGCTTTCTTT. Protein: CASSEGAPRRAFF.

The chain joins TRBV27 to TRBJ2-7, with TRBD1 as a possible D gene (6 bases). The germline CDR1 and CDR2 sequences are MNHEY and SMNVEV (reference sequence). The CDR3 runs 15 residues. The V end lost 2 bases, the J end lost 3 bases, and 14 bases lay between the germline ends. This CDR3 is CASSLKGGISYEQYF. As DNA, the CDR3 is TGTGCCAGCAGTTTAAAAGGGGGAATTAGCTACGAGCAGTACTTC.

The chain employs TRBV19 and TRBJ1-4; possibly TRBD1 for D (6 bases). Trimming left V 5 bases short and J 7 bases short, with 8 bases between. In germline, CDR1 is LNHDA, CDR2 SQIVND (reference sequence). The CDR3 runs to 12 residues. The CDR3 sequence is CASSWGREKLFF. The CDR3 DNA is TGTGCCAGTAGTTGGGGGCGTGAAAAACTGTTTTTT.

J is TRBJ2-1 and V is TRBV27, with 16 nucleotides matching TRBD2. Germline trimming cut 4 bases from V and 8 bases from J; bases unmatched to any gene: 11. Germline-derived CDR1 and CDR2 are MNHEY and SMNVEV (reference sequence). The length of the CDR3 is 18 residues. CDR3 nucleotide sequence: TGTGCCAGCAGTTCCCCGGGACTAGCGGGAGGGGTTGAGGATGAGCAGTTCTTC. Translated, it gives CASSSPGLAGGVEDEQFF.

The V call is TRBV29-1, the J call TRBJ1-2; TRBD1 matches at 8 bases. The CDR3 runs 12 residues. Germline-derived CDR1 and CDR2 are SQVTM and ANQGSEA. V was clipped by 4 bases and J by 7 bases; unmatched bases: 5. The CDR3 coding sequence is TGCAGCGTTGTAGCAGGGGGCACTGGCTACACCTTC. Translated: CSVVAGGTGYTF.

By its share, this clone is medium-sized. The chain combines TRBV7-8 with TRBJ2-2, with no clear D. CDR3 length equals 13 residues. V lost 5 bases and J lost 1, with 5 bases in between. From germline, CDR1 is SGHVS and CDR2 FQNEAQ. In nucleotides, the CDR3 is TGTGCCAGCAGCCGACAGAACACCGGGGAGCTGTTTTTT. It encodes CASSRQNTGELFF. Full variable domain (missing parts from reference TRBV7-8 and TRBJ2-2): GAGVSQSPRYKVAKRGQDVALRCDPISGHVSLFWYQQALGQGPEFLTYFQNEAQLDKSGLPSDRFFAERPEGSVSTLKIQRTQQEDSAVYLCASSRQNTGELFFGEGSRLTVL.

The CDR3 loop reads CASSPGTGMDEQYF. The CDR3 DNA reads TGTGCCAGCAGCCCGGGGACAGGGATGGACGAGCAGTACTTC. V and J are TRBV5-4 and TRBJ2-5, with TRBD1 matching over 9 bases. With the DNA end fitting TRBJ2-7 better, the J assignment may be wrong. The CDR3 length is 14 residues. Germline-derived CDR1 and CDR2 are SGHNT and YYREEE (reference sequence).

The CDR3 sequence: CASSPRVARNQPQHF. CDR3 in DNA: TGTGCCAGCAGCCCCCGGGTCGCCCGTAATCAGCCCCAGCATTTT. The chain combines TRBV5-8 with TRBJ1-5; D is unresolved. The V gene's germline CDR1 is SGHTS and CDR2 YDEGEE. The CDR3 has 15 residues. With 4 bases removed from V and 4 bases from J, the gap between germline ends came to 15 bases.

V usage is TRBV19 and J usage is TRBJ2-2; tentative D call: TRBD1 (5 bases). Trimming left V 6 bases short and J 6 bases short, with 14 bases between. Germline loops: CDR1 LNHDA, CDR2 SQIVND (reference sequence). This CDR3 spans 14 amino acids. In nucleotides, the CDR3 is TGTGCCAGTAGAACCCAGGGCTGGGCCGGGGAGCTGTTTTTT. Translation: CASRTQGWAGELFF.

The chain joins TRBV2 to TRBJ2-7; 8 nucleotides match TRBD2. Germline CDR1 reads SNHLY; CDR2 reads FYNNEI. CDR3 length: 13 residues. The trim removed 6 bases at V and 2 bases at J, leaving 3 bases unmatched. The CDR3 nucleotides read TGTGCCAGCAGACGGGAGGGAACCTACGAGCAGTACTTC. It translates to CASRREGTYEQYF. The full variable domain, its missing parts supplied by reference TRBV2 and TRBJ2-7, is EPEVTQTPSHQVTQMGQEVILRCVPISNHLYFYWYRQILGQKVEFLVSFYNNEISEKSEIFDDQFSVERPDGSNFTLKIRSTKLEDSAMYFCASRREGTYEQYFGPGTRLTVT.

CDR3 coding DNA: TGTGCCAGCAGCCAAGATCAGGGGGGAGGCTATGGCTACACCTTC. It yields the protein CASSQDQGGGYGYTF. The rearrangement joins TRBV4-2 to TRBJ1-2, with TRBD1 matching 7 bases. The CDR3 sequence is 15 residues long. Trimming cost V 0 bases and J 4 bases; bases outside gene matches: 5. Germline loops: CDR1 LGHNA, CDR2 YNFKEQ.

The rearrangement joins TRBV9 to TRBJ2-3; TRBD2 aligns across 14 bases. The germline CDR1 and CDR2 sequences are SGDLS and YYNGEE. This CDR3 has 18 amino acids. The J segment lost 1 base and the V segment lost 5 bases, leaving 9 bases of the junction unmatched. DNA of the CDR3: TGTGCCAGCAGTCTAGAGGGGACTAGCGGGGGACGCACAGATACGCAGTATTTT. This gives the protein CASSLEGTSGGRTDTQYF. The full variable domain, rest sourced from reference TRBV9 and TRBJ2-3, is DSGVTQTPKHLITATGQRVTLRCSPRSGDLSVYWYQQSLDQGLQFLIQYYNGEERAKGNILERFSAQQFPDLHSELNLSSLELGDSALYFCASSLEGTSGGRTDTQYFGPGTRLTVL.

For the CDR3, the DNA is TGCGCCAGCAGCCAAGACGCTTCTGGGGGGAGGGGGTACACCTTC. Translation: CASSQDASGGRGYTF. This chain connects TRBV4-3 to TRBJ1-2, with D possibly TRBD1 on 6 matching bases. Per the germline V gene, CDR1 is LGHNA and CDR2 is YSLEER. This CDR3 has 15 amino acids. The V end was cut by 0 bases, the J end by 11 bases, with 19 bases between.

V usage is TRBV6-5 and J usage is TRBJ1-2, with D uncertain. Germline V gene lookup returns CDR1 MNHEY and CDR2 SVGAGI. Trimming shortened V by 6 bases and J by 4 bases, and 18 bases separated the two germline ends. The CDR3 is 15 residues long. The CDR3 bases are TGTGCCAGCAGCCCAGACTCGTCACGCCTCTATGGCTACACCTTC. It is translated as CASSPDSSRLYGYTF.

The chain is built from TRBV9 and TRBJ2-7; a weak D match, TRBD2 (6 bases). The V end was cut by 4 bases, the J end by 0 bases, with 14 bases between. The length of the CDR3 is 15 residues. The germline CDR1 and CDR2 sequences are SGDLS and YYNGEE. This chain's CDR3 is CASSPEEGISYEQYF. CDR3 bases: TGTGCCAGCAGCCCCGAGGAGGGGATCTCCTACGAGCAGTACTTC.

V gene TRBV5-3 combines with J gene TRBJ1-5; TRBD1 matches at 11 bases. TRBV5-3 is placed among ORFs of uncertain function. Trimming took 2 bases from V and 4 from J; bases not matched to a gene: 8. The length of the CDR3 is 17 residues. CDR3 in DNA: TGTGCCAGAAGCTTCCACAGAGGACAGGGGGCAAATCAGCCCCAGCATTTT. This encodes CARSFHRGQGANQPQHF.

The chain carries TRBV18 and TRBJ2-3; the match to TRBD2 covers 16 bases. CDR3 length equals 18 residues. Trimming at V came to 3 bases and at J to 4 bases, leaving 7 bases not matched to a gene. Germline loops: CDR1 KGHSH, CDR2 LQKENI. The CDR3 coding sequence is TGTGCCAGCTCACCTGGGACTAGCGGGAGGGCCAGGCCAGATACGCAGTATTTT. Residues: CASSPGTSGRARPDTQYF.

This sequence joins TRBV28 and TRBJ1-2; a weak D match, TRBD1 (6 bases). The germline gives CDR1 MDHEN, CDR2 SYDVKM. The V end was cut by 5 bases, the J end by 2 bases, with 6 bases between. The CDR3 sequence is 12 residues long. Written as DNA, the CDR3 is TGTGCCAGCAGTGGACAGAACTATGGCTACACCTTC. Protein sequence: CASSGQNYGYTF.